The clone carrying this TCR beta chain was detected ten times or more. These data belong to a study of blood T cells in healthy people across ages. Germline V CDR1 and CDR2: ENHRY, SYGVKD. J was trimmed by 8 bases and V by 2 bases; bases with no gene match: 5. The CDR3 runs to 13 residues. The authors ran a second PCR of 7 to 11 cycles using a sample-barcoded 5' primer and a J-beta primer mix. MiXCR was run by TCRdb on the 5' RACE reads, yielding one entry per CDR3 protein. The sample shows more than 800,000 distinct CDR3 sequences, less than 35% of them seen only once. Each sample gave at least 6 million isolated PBMCs.

The sample was blood. The rearrangement links TRBV10-3 to TRBJ1-2; 7 bases line up with TRBD1. The sequence derives from a woman of 80 years or more in good health. In DNA form, the CDR3 reads TGTGCCATCAGTGAGGACAGGGCCGAGGGCTACACCTTC. It encodes CAISEDRAEGYTF.